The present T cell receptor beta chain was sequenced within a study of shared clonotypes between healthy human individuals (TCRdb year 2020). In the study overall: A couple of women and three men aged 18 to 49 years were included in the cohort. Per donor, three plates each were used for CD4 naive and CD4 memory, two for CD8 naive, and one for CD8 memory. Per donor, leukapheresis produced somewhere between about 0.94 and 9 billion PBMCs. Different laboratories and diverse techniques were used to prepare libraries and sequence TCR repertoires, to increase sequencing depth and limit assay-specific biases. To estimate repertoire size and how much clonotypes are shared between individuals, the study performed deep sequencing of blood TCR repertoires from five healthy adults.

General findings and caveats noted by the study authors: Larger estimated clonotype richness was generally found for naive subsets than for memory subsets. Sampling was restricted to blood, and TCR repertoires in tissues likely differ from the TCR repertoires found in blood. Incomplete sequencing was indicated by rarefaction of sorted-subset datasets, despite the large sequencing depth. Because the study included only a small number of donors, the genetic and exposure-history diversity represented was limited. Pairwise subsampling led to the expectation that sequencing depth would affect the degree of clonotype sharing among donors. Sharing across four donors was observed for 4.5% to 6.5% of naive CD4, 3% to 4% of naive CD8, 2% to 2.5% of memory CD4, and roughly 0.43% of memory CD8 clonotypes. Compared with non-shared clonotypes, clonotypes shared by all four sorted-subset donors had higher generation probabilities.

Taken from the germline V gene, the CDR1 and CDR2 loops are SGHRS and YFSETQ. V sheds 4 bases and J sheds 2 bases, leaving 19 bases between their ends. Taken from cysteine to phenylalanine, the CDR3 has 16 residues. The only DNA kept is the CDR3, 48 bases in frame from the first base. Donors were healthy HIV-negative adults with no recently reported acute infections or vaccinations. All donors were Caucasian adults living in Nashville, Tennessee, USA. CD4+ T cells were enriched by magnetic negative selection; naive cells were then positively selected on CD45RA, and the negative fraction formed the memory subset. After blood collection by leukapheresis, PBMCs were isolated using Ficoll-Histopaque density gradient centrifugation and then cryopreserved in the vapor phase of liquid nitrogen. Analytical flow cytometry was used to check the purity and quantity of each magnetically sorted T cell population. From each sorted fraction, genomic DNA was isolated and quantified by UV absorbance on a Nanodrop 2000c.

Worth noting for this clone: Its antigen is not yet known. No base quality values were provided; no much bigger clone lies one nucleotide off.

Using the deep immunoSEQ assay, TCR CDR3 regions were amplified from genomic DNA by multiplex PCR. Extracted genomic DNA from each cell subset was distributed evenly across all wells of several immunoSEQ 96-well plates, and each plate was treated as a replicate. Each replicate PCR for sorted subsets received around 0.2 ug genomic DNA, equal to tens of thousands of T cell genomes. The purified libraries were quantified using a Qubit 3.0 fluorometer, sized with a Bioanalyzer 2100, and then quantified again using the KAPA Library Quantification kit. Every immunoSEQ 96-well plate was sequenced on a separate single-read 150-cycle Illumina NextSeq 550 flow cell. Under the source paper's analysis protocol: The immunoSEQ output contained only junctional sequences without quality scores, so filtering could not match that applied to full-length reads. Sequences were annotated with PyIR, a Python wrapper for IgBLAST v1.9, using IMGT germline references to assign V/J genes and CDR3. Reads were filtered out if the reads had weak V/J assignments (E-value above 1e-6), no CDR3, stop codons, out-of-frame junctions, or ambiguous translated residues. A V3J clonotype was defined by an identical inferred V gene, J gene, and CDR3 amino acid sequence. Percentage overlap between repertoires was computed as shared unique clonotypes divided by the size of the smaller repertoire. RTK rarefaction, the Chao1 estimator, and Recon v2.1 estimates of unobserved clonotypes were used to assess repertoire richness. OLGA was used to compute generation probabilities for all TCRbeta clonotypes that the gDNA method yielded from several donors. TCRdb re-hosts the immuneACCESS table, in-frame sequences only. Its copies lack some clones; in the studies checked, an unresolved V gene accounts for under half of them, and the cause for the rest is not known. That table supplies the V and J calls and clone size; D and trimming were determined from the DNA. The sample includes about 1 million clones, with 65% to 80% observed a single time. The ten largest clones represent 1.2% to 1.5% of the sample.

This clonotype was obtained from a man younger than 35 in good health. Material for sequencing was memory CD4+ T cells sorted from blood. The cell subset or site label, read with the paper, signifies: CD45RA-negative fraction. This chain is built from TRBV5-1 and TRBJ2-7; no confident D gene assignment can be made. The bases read TGCGCCAGCAGCCCTCGAGGTGGCCTTAAGCCCTACGAGCAGTACTTC. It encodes CASSPRGGLKPYEQYF. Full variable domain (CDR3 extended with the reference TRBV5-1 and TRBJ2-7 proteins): KAGVTQTPRYLIKTRGQQVTLSCSPISGHRSVSWYQQTPGQGLQFLFEYFSETQRNKGNFPGRFSGRQFSNSRSEMNVSTLELGDSALYLCASSPRGGLKPYEQYFGPGTRLTVT.